These T cell receptor beta chains were read from a single sample in a study of CD8+ T cells in alopecia areata. The method was immunoSEQ multiplex PCR; TCRdb's version includes in-frame clones alone and lacks a portion of them. The sample has 250,000 or so clones, around two thirds seen once. The material sequenced was CD4+ T cells sorted from blood, taken at week 0. These receptors all stem from a human donor with alopecia areata. The CDR3 runs from the conserved cysteine through the conserved F or W. The order of the fields is CDR3 length, clone size, V gene, D gene, J gene, CDR3 DNA, CDR3 protein. The D gene is left open where the match is weak. A clone size is listed for some rows: how often the clone was seen (once, few, many), or a class if it is expanded.

13	NA	TRBV7-3	NA	TRBJ2-2	TGTGCCAGCAGCTTGGCTGGACCCGGGGAGCTGTTTTTT	CASSLAGPGELFF
12	few	TRBV7-2	NA	TRBJ2-7	TGTGCCAGCAGCTTAACCTCCTACGAGCAGTACTTC	CASSLTSYEQYF
14	NA	TRBV9	NA	TRBJ2-5	TGTGCCAGCAGCGTAGGCTCAGTCCAAGAGACCCAGTACTTC	CASSVGSVQETQYF
14	NA	TRBV7-8	TRBD1	TRBJ1-2	TGTGCCAGCAGCCGGGACAGCCTGGGCTATGGCTACACCTTC	CASSRDSLGYGYTF
15	NA	TRBV30	TRBD1	TRBJ1-5	TGTGCCTGGTCCCCGCGACAGGGCATTTTTCAGCCCCAGCATTTT	CAWSPRQGIFQPQHF
16	few	TRBV30	TRBD2	TRBJ2-3	TGTGCCTGGAGTCTTGGGACTAGCGGGGCGGCAGATACGCAGTATTTT	CAWSLGTSGAADTQYF
15	NA	TRBV6-5	TRBD2	TRBJ2-7	TGTGCCAGCAGTTATTTCGGGACTAGAGTTATCGAGCAGTACTTC	CASSYFGTRVIEQYF
12	NA	TRBV30	TRBD1	TRBJ2-3	TGTGCTCAGTCAGGGGGCTTAGATACGCAGTATTTT	CAQSGGLDTQYF
12	NA	TRBV4-3	NA	TRBJ1-1	TGCGCCAGCCGCGACAGGAACACTGAAGCTTTCTTT	CASRDRNTEAFF
15	NA	TRBV7-2	NA	TRBJ2-7	TGTGCCAGCTCGCTAGGGGTCCCTTCCTCCTACGAGCAGTACTTC	CASSLGVPSSYEQYF
13	NA	TRBV6-6	NA	TRBJ1-2	TGTGCCAGCAGTTTAGACAGAAGTTATGGCTACACCTTC	CASSLDRSYGYTF
13	NA	TRBV30	NA	TRBJ1-4	TGTGCCTGGAGTGGGTGGGCTAATGAAAAACTGTTTTTT	CAWSGWANEKLFF
16	NA	TRBV6-4	TRBD1	TRBJ1-2	TGTGCCAGCAGTTCCTCCGGGACAGGGGGCTTGTATGGCTACACCTTC	CASSSSGTGGLYGYTF
16	NA	TRBV6-1	NA	TRBJ1-5	TGTGCCAGCAGTGAATACGGCAGAGGAGGTAATCAGCCCCAGCATTTT	CASSEYGRGGNQPQHF
13	few	TRBV10-3	TRBD1	TRBJ2-5	TGTGCCATCAACGGACAGGGGCAAGAGACCCAGTACTTC	CAINGQGQETQYF
14	NA	TRBV5-4	NA	TRBJ2-7	TGTGCCAGCAGCTTACAGGGACCGGGCTACGAGCAGTACTTC	CASSLQGPGYEQYF
16	NA	TRBV27	NA	TRBJ1-5	TGTGCCAGCACCACGCTACAGGGTATGGGCAATCAGCCCCAGCATTTT	CASTTLQGMGNQPQHF
13	NA	TRBV4-3	TRBD1	TRBJ2-5	TGCGCCAGCAGCCGAGGACAGGAAGAGACCCAGTACTTC	CASSRGQEETQYF
12	NA	TRBV29-1	NA	TRBJ2-3	TGCAGCGTTCTGAGCGGCACAGATACGCAGTATTTT	CSVLSGTDTQYF
12	few	TRBV28	NA	TRBJ2-5	TGTGCCAGCAGTCTACCCTGGGAGACCCAGTACTTC	CASSLPWETQYF
11	few	TRBV30	TRBD1	TRBJ2-7	TGTGCCTGGGGACAGGGCTACGAGCAGTACTTC	CAWGQGYEQYF
13	NA	TRBV30	NA	TRBJ2-5	TGTGCCTGGACGTACAGGGCTGTAGAGACCCAGTACTTC	CAWTYRAVETQYF
15	NA	TRBV13	NA	TRBJ2-3	TGTGCCAGCAGCTCCCAGGGGGGCATTGCAGATACGCAGTATTTT	CASSSQGGIADTQYF